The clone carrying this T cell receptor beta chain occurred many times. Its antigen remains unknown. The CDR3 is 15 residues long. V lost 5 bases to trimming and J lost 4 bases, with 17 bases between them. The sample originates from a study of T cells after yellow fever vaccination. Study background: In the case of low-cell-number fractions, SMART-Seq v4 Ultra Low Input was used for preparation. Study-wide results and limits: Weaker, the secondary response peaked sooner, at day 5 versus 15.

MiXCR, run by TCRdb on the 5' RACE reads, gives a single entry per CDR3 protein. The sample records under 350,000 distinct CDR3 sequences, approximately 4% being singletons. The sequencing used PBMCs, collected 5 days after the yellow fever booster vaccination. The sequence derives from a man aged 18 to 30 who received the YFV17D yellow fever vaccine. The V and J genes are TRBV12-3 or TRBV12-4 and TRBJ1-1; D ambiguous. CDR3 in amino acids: CASSMEPLRSTEAFF. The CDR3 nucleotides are TGTGCCAGCAGTATGGAACCACTCAGGAGCACTGAAGCTTTCTTT.